This T cell receptor beta chain is from a study of blood T cells in healthy people across ages. Germline CDR1 reads LNHNV; CDR2 reads YYDKDF (reference sequence). This CDR3 is 15 amino acids long. V trimming: 2 bases; J trimming: 1 base; junction bases outside the gene matches: 1. Primers used in a second PCR of about 7 to 12 cycles were a sample-barcoded 5' primer and a J-beta primer mix. MiXCR, applied by TCRdb to the 5' RACE reads, yields one record per CDR3 protein. The sample contains 1.5 million to 2 million distinct CDR3 sequences, roughly 28% of which appear only once. This chain connects TRBV15 to TRBJ2-3, with 9 bases identical to TRBD1. This receptor was obtained from a woman under 40 in good health. Material for sequencing was blood. CDR3 DNA sequence: TGTGCCACCAGCAGAAGACAGGGGGGCACAGATACGCAGTATTTT. Translating it yields CATSRRQGGTDTQYF.